This T cell receptor (beta chain) was sequenced during a study of control samples from healthy donors and cancer patients. This CDR3 has 13 residues. In germline, CDR1 is GTSNPN, CDR2 SVGIG (reference sequence). The V end lost 0 bases, the J end lost 0 bases, and 5 bases lay between the germline ends. Note on this clone: At the DNA level, this CDR3 is encoded by other sequences in the same sample as well.

Data came from immunoSEQ multiplex PCR; TCRdb stores just in-frame clones and leaves some out. Here the sample spans approximately 90,000 clones, less than 85% being singletons. Sample: PBMCs. This chain connects TRBV30 to TRBJ1-2; D not certain. This clonotype was sampled from a man between 65 and 79 years old with lung cancer. The CDR3 loop is CAWSVRANYGYTF. DNA of the CDR3: TGTGCCTGGAGTGTACGGGCTAACTATGGCTACACCTTC.